This TCR beta chain was documented in a study of technical replicates of blood from a few donors (dated by TCRdb to the late 2010s). Library creation used the immunoSEQ multiplex PCR assay. The source is immuneACCESS, and TCRdb retained only in-frame sequences with V and J called. Part of the clones is not carried over; for the studies checked, unresolved V genes explain less than half of this, and the remainder is unexplained. Recorded for this sample are some 8,900 clones; 91% of them occurred a single time. The ten top clones hold 8.5% to 9.5% of the sample. About this clone itself: Its antigen is not yet known. No much larger clone exists at a distance of one base, and base qualities are not known.

The material sequenced was PBMCs. This TCR came from a human donor in good health.

The nucleotide sequence is given as TGTGCCAGCAGTGAGCTGGCTAGCGGAGAGCAGTACTTC. Its protein is CASSELASGEQYF. The rearranged chain carries TRBV6-1 and TRBJ2-7, with 7 junctional bases fitting TRBD2. There are 13 amino acids in the CDR3, from cysteine to phenylalanine inclusive. The read is trimmed to its CDR3 DNA, 39 bases read in frame from base 1. From V the trimming removes 3 bases and from J it removes 7 bases, while the gene matches leave 6 bases of the junction unaccounted for. CDR1 MNHNS and CDR2 SASEGT are derived from the germline V gene.